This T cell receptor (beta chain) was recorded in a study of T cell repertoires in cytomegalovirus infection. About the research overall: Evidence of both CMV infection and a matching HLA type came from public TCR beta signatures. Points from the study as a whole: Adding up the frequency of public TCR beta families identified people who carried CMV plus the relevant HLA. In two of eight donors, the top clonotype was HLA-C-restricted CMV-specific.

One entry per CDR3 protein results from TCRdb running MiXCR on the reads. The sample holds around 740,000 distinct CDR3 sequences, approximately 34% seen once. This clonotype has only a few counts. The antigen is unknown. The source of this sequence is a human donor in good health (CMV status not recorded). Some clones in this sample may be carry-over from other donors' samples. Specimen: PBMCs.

CDR3 region: CASSLGVPKLFF. CDR3 DNA: TGTGCCAGCAGTTTAGGCGTCCCTAAACTGTTTTTT. The rearrangement links TRBV12-3 or TRBV12-4 to TRBJ1-4; D remains unclear. Trimming shortened V by 1 base and J by 11 bases, and 8 bases separated the two germline ends. The CDR3 runs 12 residues.